A selection of T cell receptor beta chains follows, all from one sample in a study of T cells in Graves' hyperthyroidism and ophthalmopathy. TCRdb fed the multiplex PCR reads into MiXCR, producing one record per CDR3 protein. The sample shows a few hundred thousand distinct CDR3 sequences, approximately 15% of them seen only once. The sequenced sample was blood. These receptors all come from a woman in her 40s with Graves' ophthalmopathy. CDR3s include the opening cysteine and the closing phenylalanine or tryptophan. The order of the fields is J gene, D gene, V gene, clone size, CDR3 DNA, CDR3 protein. The D gene is left open where the match is weak. Size values are once, few and many counts, or a class for expanded clones, and some rows have none.

>TRBJ1-5|-|TRBV2|many
TGTGCCAGCAGGTTAGGGAATAGCAATCAGCCCCAGCATTTT
CASRLGNSNQPQHF
>TRBJ2-5|-|TRBV7-9|few
TGTGCCAGCAGCAGTACCGGGACACCCATAGGGGAGACCCAGTACTTC
CASSSTGTPIGETQYF
>TRBJ1-2|-|TRBV19|few
TGTGCCAGTACAGGGGCCTGGGACTATGGCTACACCTTC
CASTGAWDYGYTF
>TRBJ2-5|TRBD1|TRBV3-1|many
TGTGCCAGCAGCCATCGGGACAGTTGGTACCAAGAGACCCAGTACTTC
CASSHRDSWYQETQYF
>TRBJ1-1|-|TRBV6-1|-
TGTGCCAGCAGGCGGGCAGAAAGGGGACTGAACACTGAAGCTTTCTTT
CASRRAERGLNTEAFF
>TRBJ2-1|TRBD1|TRBV6-1|-
TGTGCCAGCAGGACAGGGAATGGCGATGAGCAGTTCTTC
CASRTGNGDEQFF
>TRBJ2-7|TRBD1|TRBV19|few
TGTGCCAGTGGTATTGAGGGGGCGAGGGGAGAGCAGTACTTC
CASGIEGARGEQYF
>TRBJ2-7|TRBD1|TRBV12-3/TRBV12-4|-
TGTGCCAGCAGTCTCCAGACAGGGGTCACCTACGAGCAGTACTTC
CASSLQTGVTYEQYF
>TRBJ2-5|-|TRBV7-9|many
TGTGCCAGCAGCCCGTCCCGGGAGACCCAGTACTTC
CASSPSRETQYF
>TRBJ1-1|TRBD1|TRBV28|few
TGTGCCAGCCTGCCCTACGGGACAGGGGGCACTGAAGCTTTCTTT
CASLPYGTGGTEAFF
>TRBJ1-1|TRBD1|TRBV7-9|many
TGTGCCAGCAGCATGGCAGGGGGGGCTTTCTTT
CASSMAGGAFF
>TRBJ1-1|-|TRBV5-1|few
TGCGCCAGCAGTTCAGGGTTCATCACTGAAGCTTTCTTT
CASSSGFITEAFF